A selection of T cell receptor beta chains follows, all from one sample in a study of long-term antiretroviral therapy in people with HIV. Assay: immunoSEQ multiplex PCR; the TCRdb copy retains only in-frame clones and omits some. The sample includes tens of thousands of clones, about 80% of them seen just once. Sequenced material: unsorted PBMCs, taken 0.5 years after starting antiretroviral therapy. Receptors were obtained from a man aged 18 to 29 with HIV. Both conserved end residues are part of each CDR3. A D gene is named only where the DNA matches it firmly. Clone size is given for some rows only: seen once, a few or many times, or a class if the clone is expanded.

TRBJ2-3 TRBV7-9 - TRBD2 CASSLDSRPSGMRDTQYF TGTGCCAGCAGCTTAGATTCGAGGCCTAGCGGGATGAGGGATACGCAGTATTTT
TRBJ2-3 TRBV20-1 - - CSAAGDTQYF TGCAGTGCTGCGGGAGATACGCAGTATTTT
TRBJ1-2 TRBV6-1 - - CASSEANGQGVYGYTF TGTGCCAGCAGTGAAGCGAACGGCCAGGGCGTCTATGGCTACACCTTC
TRBJ2-7 TRBV2 few - CASRFGDSSSYEQYF TGTGCCAGCAGGTTCGGGGACTCCAGCTCCTACGAGCAGTACTTC
TRBJ2-7 TRBV25-1 once - CASSEGGGGSYEQYF TGTGCCAGCAGTGAAGGGGGTGGGGGCTCCTACGAGCAGTACTTC
TRBJ2-4 TRBV5-1 - - CASSPARGSMAKNIQYF TGCGCCAGCAGCCCAGCTAGGGGTAGCATGGCCAAAAACATTCAGTACTTC
TRBJ1-4 TRBV15 few TRBD1 CATSRPKTGTNEKLFF TGTGCCACCAGCAGACCAAAGACAGGGACAAATGAAAAACTGTTTTTT
TRBJ2-7 TRBV19 - - CASSPPGPVGSPEQYF TGTGCCAGTAGTCCCCCGGGACCGGTTGGGTCCCCCGAGCAGTACTTC
TRBJ2-5 TRBV5-1 - TRBD2 CASSLAGASGGAETQYF TGCGCCAGCAGCTTGGCGGGCGCTAGCGGGGGGGCCGAGACCCAGTACTTC
TRBJ2-7 TRBV7-2 - - CASSSLGTAYEQYF TGTGCCAGCAGCTCCCTCGGCACAGCCTACGAGCAGTACTTC
TRBJ2-5 TRBV5-6 once TRBD2 CASSLLSSGRQETQYF TGTGCCAGCAGCTTGTTGTCTAGCGGGAGACAAGAGACCCAGTACTTC
TRBJ2-7 TRBV7-9 few TRBD1 CASSPTGAYEQYF TGTGCCAGCAGCCCGACAGGGGCCTACGAGCAGTACTTC
TRBJ2-6 TRBV10-3 - TRBD1 CAIGGPGQGAPGANVLTF TGTGCCATCGGGGGTCCCGGCCAGGGGGCACCCGGGGCCAACGTCCTGACTTTC
TRBJ2-1 TRBV5-1 once - CASSLGAGTHYNEQFF TGCGCCAGCAGCTTGGGAGCCGGGACACACTACAATGAGCAGTTCTTC
TRBJ1-3 TRBV27 once - CASSLGGAGNTIYF TGTGCCAGCAGTTTGGGGGGGGCTGGAAACACCATATATTTT
TRBJ2-1 TRBV7-6 - - CASSSDNEQFF TGTGCCAGCAGCTCGGACAATGAGCAGTTCTTC
TRBJ2-2 TRBV7-9 - TRBD2 CASSPRLAGSNTGELFF TGTGCCAGCAGCCCCCGACTAGCGGGGTCGAACACCGGGGAGCTGTTTTTT
TRBJ2-3 TRBV6-5 - - CASTRDSTDTQYF TGTGCCAGCACTCGGGACAGCACAGATACGCAGTATTTT
TRBJ2-3 TRBV7-2 - - CASTAGRVGTDTQYF TGTGCCAGCACCGCCGGAAGGGTGGGCACAGATACGCAGTATTTT
TRBJ2-2 TRBV13 - TRBD2 CASSTPGLIGELFF TGTGCCAGCAGCACTCCGGGACTAATCGGGGAGCTGTTTTTT
TRBJ2-7 TRBV27 few - CASSLTYPEQPPYEQYF TGTGCCAGCAGTTTAACATATCCCGAACAACCCCCCTACGAGCAGTACTTC
TRBJ2-3 TRBV5-1 - TRBD2 CASSSTSASTDTQYF TGCGCCAGCAGCTCCACTAGCGCCAGCACAGATACGCAGTATTTT
TRBJ1-5 TRBV19 - - CASSDQPNQPQHF TGTGCCAGTAGCGATCAACCTAATCAGCCCCAGCATTTT
TRBJ2-2 TRBV7-3 - TRBD2 CASSLNGGERTGELFF TGTGCCAGCAGCTTGAATGGGGGGGAGCGCACCGGGGAGCTGTTTTTT
TRBJ2-7 TRBV6-6 - TRBD1 CASSYRQGDSYEQYF TGTGCCAGCAGTTATAGACAGGGTGATTCCTACGAGCAGTACTTC
TRBJ1-2 TRBV7-9 - - CASSLEQGYGYTF TGTGCCAGCAGCTTAGAGCAGGGTTATGGCTACACCTTC
TRBJ1-5 TRBV30 - - CAWSVLGGFNQPQHF TGTGCCTGGAGTGTACTAGGTGGATTTAATCAGCCCCAGCATTTT
TRBJ1-2 TRBV6-4 - TRBD1 CASSDSFTGGGYTF TGTGCCAGCAGTGACTCTTTCACAGGGGGCGGCTACACCTTC
TRBJ1-4 TRBV19 few - CASSGPTREKLFF TGTGCCAGTAGCGGGCCCACTCGGGAAAAACTGTTTTTT
TRBJ2-7 TRBV5-1 - - CASSLGVGRVSYEQYF TGCGCCAGCAGCTTGGGGGTGGGGCGAGTAAGCTACGAGCAGTACTTC
TRBJ2-5 TRBV9 - TRBD2 CASSPRQGSGSGQETQYF TGTGCCAGCAGCCCCAGACAGGGTAGCGGGAGTGGGCAAGAGACCCAGTACTTC
TRBJ1-2 TRBV5-4 few TRBD1 CASRGDRGRGGYTF TGTGCCAGCAGGGGAGACAGGGGTAGGGGTGGCTACACCTTC
TRBJ2-1 TRBV5-1 - TRBD2 CASRTGLLAGEDNEQFF TGCGCCAGCAGAACGGGCCTACTAGCGGGAGAGGACAATGAGCAGTTCTTC
TRBJ1-5 TRBV7-2 - - CASSSPSGWGNQPQHF TGTGCCAGCAGCTCTCCCAGTGGTTGGGGGAATCAGCCCCAGCATTTT
TRBJ2-7 TRBV27 - - CASSSRASYEQYF TGTGCCAGCAGTTCGAGAGCTTCCTACGAGCAGTACTTC
TRBJ1-2 TRBV4-3 - - CASSQDLRGGYGYTF TGCGCCAGCAGCCAAGATCTAAGGGGTGGCTATGGCTACACCTTC
TRBJ2-1 TRBV15 - - CATSRDLGYNEQFF TGTGCCACCAGCAGAGATCTTGGTTACAATGAGCAGTTCTTC
TRBJ1-3 TRBV6-5 - - CASTEGGSGNTIYF TGTGCCAGCACTGAAGGGGGGTCGGGAAACACCATATATTTT
TRBJ1-5 TRBV2 once - CASSSQGPNQPQHF TGTGCCAGCAGTTCACAGGGTCCCAATCAGCCCCAGCATTTT
TRBJ1-5 TRBV15 - - CATSRGGSGQPQHF TGTGCCACCAGCAGGGGGGGGTCTGGACAGCCCCAGCATTTT
TRBJ1-3 TRBV7-9 - - CASSLDGNTIYF TGTGCCAGCAGCTTAGACGGAAACACCATATATTTT
TRBJ1-1 TRBV7-6 - - CASSLGPPRTEAFF TGTGCCAGCAGCTTAGGTCCCCCGAGGACTGAAGCTTTCTTT
TRBJ1-5 TRBV9 - - CASSPDDSNQPQHF TGTGCCAGCAGCCCAGACGACAGCAATCAGCCCCAGCATTTT
TRBJ2-7 TRBV7-3 - - CASSLKAGVYEQYF TGTGCCAGCAGCTTAAAAGCAGGAGTCTACGAGCAGTACTTC
TRBJ2-5 TRBV7-9 - TRBD1 CASSFLDRGYQETQYF TGTGCCAGCAGCTTCTTGGACAGGGGTTACCAAGAGACCCAGTACTTC
TRBJ1-5 TRBV6-1 - - CASRDKVSNQPQHF TGTGCCAGCAGGGACAAAGTCAGCAATCAGCCCCAGCATTTT
TRBJ1-2 TRBV5-4 few - CASRDPTGIANYGYTF TGTGCCAGCAGGGATCCCACAGGGATCGCTAACTATGGCTACACCTTC
TRBJ1-5 TRBV2 - - CASRSGGHSNQPQHF TGTGCCAGCAGAAGCGGGGGCCATAGCAATCAGCCCCAGCATTTT